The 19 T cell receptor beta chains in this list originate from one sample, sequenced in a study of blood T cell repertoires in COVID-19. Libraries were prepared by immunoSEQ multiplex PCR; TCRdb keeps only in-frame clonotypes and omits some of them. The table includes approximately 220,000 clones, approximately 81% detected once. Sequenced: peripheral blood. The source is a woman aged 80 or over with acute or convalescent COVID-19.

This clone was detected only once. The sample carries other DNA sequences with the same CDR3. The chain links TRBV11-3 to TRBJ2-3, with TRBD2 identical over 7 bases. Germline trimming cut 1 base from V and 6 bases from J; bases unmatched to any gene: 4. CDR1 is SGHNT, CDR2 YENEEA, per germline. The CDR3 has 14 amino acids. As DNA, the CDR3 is TGTGCCAGCAGCTTAGGACTAGCAGCGGATACGCAGTATTTT. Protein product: CASSLGLAADTQYF.

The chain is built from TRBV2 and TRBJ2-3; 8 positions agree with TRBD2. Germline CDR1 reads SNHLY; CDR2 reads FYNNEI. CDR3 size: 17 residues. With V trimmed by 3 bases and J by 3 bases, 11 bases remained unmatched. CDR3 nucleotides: TGTGCCAGCAGTGACGGTGATACGGGGGGGGCTACAGATACGCAGTATTTT. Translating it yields CASSDGDTGGATDTQYF.

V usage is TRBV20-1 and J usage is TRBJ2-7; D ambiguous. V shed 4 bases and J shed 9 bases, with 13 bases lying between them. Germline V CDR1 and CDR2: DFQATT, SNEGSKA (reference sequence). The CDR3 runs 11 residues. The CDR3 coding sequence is TGCAGTGCTATCATCCGTCTAGGGCAGTACTTC. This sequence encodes CSAIIRLGQYF.

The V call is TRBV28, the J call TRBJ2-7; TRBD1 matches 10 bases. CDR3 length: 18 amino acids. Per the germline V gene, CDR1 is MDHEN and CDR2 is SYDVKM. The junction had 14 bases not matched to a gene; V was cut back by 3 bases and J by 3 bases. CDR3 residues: CASSFISDPRTGGYEQYF. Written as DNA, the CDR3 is TGTGCCAGCAGTTTCATCTCCGACCCGAGGACAGGGGGCTACGAGCAGTACTTC.

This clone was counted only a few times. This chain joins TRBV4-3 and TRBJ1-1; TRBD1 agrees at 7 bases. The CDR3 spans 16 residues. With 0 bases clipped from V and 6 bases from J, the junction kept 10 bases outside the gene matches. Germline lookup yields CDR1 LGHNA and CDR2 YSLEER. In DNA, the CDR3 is TGCGCCAGCAGCCAAGATCTGACAGGGCTGAGTCCTGAAGCTTTCTTT. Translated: CASSQDLTGLSPEAFF.

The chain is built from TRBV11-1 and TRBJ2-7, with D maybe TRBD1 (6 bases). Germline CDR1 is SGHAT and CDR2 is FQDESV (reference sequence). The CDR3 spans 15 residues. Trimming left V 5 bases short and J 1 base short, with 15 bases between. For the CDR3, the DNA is TGTGCCAGCAGCCCGAGAACAGGGTCATCCTACGAGCAGTACTTC. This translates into CASSPRTGSSYEQYF.

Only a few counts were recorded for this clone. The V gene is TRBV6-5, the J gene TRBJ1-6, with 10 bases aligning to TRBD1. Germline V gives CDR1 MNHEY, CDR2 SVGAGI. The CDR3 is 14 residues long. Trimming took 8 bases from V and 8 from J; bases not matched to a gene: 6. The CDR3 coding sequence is TGTGCCAGCCGGGACAGGGGTGGAGATTCACCCCTCCACTTT. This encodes CASRDRGGDSPLHF.

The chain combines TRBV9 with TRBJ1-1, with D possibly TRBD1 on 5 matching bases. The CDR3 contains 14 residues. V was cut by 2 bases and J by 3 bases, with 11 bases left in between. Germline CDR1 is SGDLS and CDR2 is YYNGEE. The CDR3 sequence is CASSVGPSDTEAFF. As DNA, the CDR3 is TGTGCCAGCAGCGTGGGGCCCTCGGACACTGAAGCTTTCTTT.

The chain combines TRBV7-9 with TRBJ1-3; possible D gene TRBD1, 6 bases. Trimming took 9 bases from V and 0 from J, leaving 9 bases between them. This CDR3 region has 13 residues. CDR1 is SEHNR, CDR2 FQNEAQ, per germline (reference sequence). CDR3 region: CASQGSSGNTIYF. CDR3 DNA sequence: TGTGCCAGTCAGGGGAGCTCTGGAAACACCATATATTTT.

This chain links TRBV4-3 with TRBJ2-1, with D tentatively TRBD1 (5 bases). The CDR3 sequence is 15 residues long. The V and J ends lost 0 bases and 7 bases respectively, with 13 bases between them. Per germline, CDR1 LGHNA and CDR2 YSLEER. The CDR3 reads CASSQEGAPENEQFF. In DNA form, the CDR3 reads TGCGCCAGCAGCCAAGAAGGGGCACCTGAAAATGAGCAGTTCTTC.

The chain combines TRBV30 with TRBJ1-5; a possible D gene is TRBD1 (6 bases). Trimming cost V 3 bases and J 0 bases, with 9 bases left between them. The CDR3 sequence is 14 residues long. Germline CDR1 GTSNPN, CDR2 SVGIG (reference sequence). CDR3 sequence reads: CAWRGQHSNQPQHF. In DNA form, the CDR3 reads TGTGCCTGGAGAGGACAGCATAGCAATCAGCCCCAGCATTTT.

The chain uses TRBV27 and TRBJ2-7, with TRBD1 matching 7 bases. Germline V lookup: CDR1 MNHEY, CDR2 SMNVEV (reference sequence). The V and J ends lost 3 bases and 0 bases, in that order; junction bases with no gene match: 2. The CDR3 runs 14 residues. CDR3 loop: CASSFGTDSYEQYF. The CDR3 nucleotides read TGTGCCAGCAGTTTCGGGACAGACTCCTACGAGCAGTACTTC.

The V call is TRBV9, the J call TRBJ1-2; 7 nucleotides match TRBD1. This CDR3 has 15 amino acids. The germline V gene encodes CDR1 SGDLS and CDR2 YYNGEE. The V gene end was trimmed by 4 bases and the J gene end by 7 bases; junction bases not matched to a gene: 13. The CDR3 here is CASSPRQGEVGGYTF. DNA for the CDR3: TGTGCCAGCAGCCCCCGACAGGGCGAAGTCGGTGGCTACACCTTC.

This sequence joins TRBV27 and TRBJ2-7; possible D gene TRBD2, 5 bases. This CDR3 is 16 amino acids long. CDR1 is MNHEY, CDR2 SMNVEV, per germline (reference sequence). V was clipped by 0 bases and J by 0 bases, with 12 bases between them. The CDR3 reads CASSLSGLGSSYEQYF. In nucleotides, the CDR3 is TGTGCCAGCAGTTTATCTGGGTTAGGGAGCTCCTACGAGCAGTACTTC.

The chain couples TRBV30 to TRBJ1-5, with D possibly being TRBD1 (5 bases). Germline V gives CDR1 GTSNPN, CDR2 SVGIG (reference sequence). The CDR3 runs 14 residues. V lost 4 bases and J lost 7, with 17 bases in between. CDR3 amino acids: CAWNPSGEEQPQHF. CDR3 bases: TGTGCCTGGAACCCCTCGGGGGAGGAACAGCCCCAGCATTTT.

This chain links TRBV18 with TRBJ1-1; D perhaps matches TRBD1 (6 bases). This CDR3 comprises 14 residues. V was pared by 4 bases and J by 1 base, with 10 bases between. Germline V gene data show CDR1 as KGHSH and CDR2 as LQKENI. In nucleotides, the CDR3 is TGTGCCAGCTCACGACAGGCCGGGAACACTGAAGCTTTCTTT. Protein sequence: CASSRQAGNTEAFF. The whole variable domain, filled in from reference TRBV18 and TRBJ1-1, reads NAGVMQNPRHLVRRRGQEARLRCSPMKGHSHVYWYRQLPEEGLKFMVYLQKENIIDESGMPKERFSAEFPKEGPSILRIQQVVRGDSAAYFCASSRQAGNTEAFFGQGTRLTVV.

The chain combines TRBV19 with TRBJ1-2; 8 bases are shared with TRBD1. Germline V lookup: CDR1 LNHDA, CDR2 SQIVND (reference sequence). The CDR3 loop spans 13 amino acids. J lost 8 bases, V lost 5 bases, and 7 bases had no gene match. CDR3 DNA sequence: TGTGCCAGTAGTGACAGGGGTGGGTACGGCTACACCTTC. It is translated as CASSDRGGYGYTF. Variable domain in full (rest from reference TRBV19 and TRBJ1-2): DGGITQSPKYLFRKEGQNVTLSCEQNLNHDAMYWYRQDPGQGLRLIYYSQIVNDFQKGDIAEGYSVSREKKESFPLTVTSAQKNPTAFYLCASSDRGGYGYTFGSGTRLTVV.

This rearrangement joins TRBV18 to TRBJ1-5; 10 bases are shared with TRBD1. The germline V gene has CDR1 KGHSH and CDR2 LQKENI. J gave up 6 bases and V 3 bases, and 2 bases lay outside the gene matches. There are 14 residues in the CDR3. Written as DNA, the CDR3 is TGTGCCAGCTCACCGGGACAGGGGTTTCAGCCCCAGCATTTT. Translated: CASSPGQGFQPQHF.

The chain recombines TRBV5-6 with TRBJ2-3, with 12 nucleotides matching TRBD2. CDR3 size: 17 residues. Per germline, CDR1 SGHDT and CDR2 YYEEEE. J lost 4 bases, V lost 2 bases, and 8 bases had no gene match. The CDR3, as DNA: TGTGCCAGCAGCTTCTATTCGACTAGCGGGAGCCCAGATACGCAGTATTTT. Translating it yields CASSFYSTSGSPDTQYF.